Below are 21 T cell receptor beta chains sequenced from a single sample in a study of T cell responses to AZD1222 COVID-19 vaccine. Data came from immunoSEQ multiplex PCR; TCRdb stores just in-frame clones and leaves some out. The sample shows around 140,000 clones, approximately 90% of them seen only once. Sequencing was performed on peripheral blood, taken on day 0 of AZD1222 vaccination. The origin of the receptors is an adult in good health.

The chain is built from TRBV2 and TRBJ2-1; 10 nucleotides line up with TRBD2. The CDR3 extends over 14 amino acids. CDR1 and CDR2 from the germline V gene are SNHLY and FYNNEI. After removal of 6 bases from V and 8 bases from J, the junction contained 7 bases not matched to a gene. The CDR3 DNA follows: TGTGCCAGCAGCGGACTAGCGGCAAGGGATGAGCAGTTCTTC. Protein sequence: CASSGLAARDEQFF.

The chain employs TRBV9 and TRBJ2-2; D is unclear. V lost 0 bases to trimming and J lost 6 bases, with 15 bases between them. Germline-derived CDR1 and CDR2 are SGDLS and YYNGEE. The CDR3 contains 16 residues. CDR3 bases: TGTGCCAGCAGCGTAGATTTGGTAGCCTCGGCCGGGGAGCTGTTTTTT. Its protein product is CASSVDLVASAGELFF.

V and J are TRBV5-5 and TRBJ2-2, with D perhaps assigned TRBD1 or TRBD2 (5 bases each). CDR1 and CDR2 (germline): SGHKS, YYEKEE (reference sequence). The V and J ends lost 1 base and 4 bases respectively, with 26 bases between them. There are 20 residues in the CDR3. This CDR3 reads CASSLSRGPQGGPFTGELFF. CDR3 nucleotide sequence: TGTGCCAGCAGCTTGAGTAGGGGACCTCAGGGCGGGCCCTTCACCGGGGAGCTGTTTTTT.

This sequence joins TRBV7-2 and TRBJ2-5, with 10 bases aligning to TRBD2. Trimming at V came to 0 bases and at J to 4 bases, leaving 5 bases not matched to a gene. In germline, CDR1 is SGHTA, CDR2 FQGNSA. CDR3 length equals 16 residues. CDR3 residues: CASSLAAGLATETQYF. DNA for the CDR3: TGTGCCAGCAGCTTAGCCGCGGGACTAGCGACAGAGACCCAGTACTTC.

This chain connects TRBV28 to TRBJ2-1; 11 bases line up with TRBD2. The CDR3 spans 18 residues. The germline V gene encodes CDR1 MDHEN and CDR2 SYDVKM. V dropped 2 bases and J dropped 0; count of bases not matched to a gene: 6. CDR3 sequence (DNA): TGTGCCAGCAGTTTAGCGTCTAGCGGGGGGCTCTCCTACAATGAGCAGTTCTTC. This gives the protein CASSLASSGGLSYNEQFF.

The chain links TRBV7-8 to TRBJ1-1; the D is unclear. Germline CDR1 is SGHVS and CDR2 is FQNEAQ. The CDR3 contains 16 residues. Trimming cost V 0 bases and J 0 bases, with 11 bases left between them. The CDR3 nucleotides read TGTGCCAGCAGCTTAGCCTCAACAGAGATGAACACTGAAGCTTTCTTT. Translation: CASSLASTEMNTEAFF.

The chain has TRBV7-2 and TRBJ2-7; 10 bases map to TRBD2. Germline loops: CDR1 SGHTA, CDR2 FQGNSA. The V segment lost 3 bases and the J segment 3 bases; nucleotides outside the gene matches: 8. This CDR3 is 16 amino acids long. CDR3 region: CASSFSSGRVFYEQYF. The CDR3 DNA is TGTGCCAGCAGCTTTTCAAGCGGGAGGGTGTTCTACGAGCAGTACTTC.

This sequence joins TRBV7-2 and TRBJ1-3; D gene unclear. V lost 4 bases and J 4 bases, leaving 11 bases between the germline ends. This CDR3 has 14 residues. CDR1 is SGHTA and CDR2 is FQGNSA in the germline V gene. The CDR3 region has the DNA TGTGCCAGCAGCTCCGGGCCGTCAGGAAACACCATATATTTT. It is translated as CASSSGPSGNTIYF.

This sequence joins TRBV19 and TRBJ1-2; D remains unclear. The CDR3 is made up of 14 amino acids. V was cut by 1 base and J by 2 bases, with 8 bases left in between. Germline loops: CDR1 LNHDA, CDR2 SQIVND (reference sequence). The CDR3 DNA sequence: TGTGCCAGTAGTATAGTGTCGGGCAACTATGGCTACACCTTC. It translates to CASSIVSGNYGYTF.

In the case of this clone: A read error may account for a junction end that differs from germline. The chain combines TRBV5-1 with TRBJ2-6, with D possibly being TRBD1 (6 bases). The CDR3 totals 17 residues. Germline V gives CDR1 SGHRS, CDR2 YFSETQ. The CDR3 DNA follows: TGCGCCAGCAGCTTGACAGGGCAGATTACTGGGGCTAACGTCCTGACTTTC. Its protein product is CASSLTGQITGANVLTF.

CDR3: CASSLGRFTDTQYF. CDR3 sequence (DNA): TGCGCCAGCAGCTTGGGGCGGTTCACAGATACGCAGTATTTT. The rearrangement joins TRBV5-1 to TRBJ2-3; the D is unclear. Germline CDR1 SGHRS, CDR2 YFSETQ. With 0 bases removed from V and 2 bases from J, the gap between germline ends came to 7 bases. This CDR3 has 14 residues.

The chain joins TRBV5-6 to TRBJ1-3, with D unclear. The CDR3 runs to 12 residues. V was clipped by 2 bases and J by 4 bases, with 4 bases between them. Germline lookup yields CDR1 SGHDT and CDR2 YYEEEE. In DNA, the CDR3 is TGTGCCAGCAGCTTATCGGGAAACACCATATATTTT. Translated: CASSLSGNTIYF.

The chain joins TRBV28 to TRBJ1-2; D possibly corresponds to TRBD1 (5 bases). Germline V gives CDR1 MDHEN, CDR2 SYDVKM. V lost 6 bases and J lost 5, with 16 bases in between. The CDR3 length is 14 residues. CDR3 region: CASSGDSGYYGYTF. The CDR3 region has the DNA TGTGCCAGCAGCGGGGACTCGGGGTATTATGGCTACACCTTC.

A single count supports this clone. The genes are TRBV28 and TRBJ1-2, with a tentative D call TRBD1 (6 bases). This CDR3 has 13 residues. V was cut by 5 bases and J by 8 bases, with 15 bases left in between. Germline V CDR1 and CDR2: MDHEN, SYDVKM. CDR3: CASSSAQGLGYTF. The CDR3 DNA sequence: TGTGCCAGCAGTAGCGCTCAGGGGTTAGGCTACACCTTC.

CDR3 nucleotides: TGCGCCAGCAGCTTGGTGGGACTAGCGGGAGTCCGGGAGACCCAGTACTTC. Translation: CASSLVGLAGVRETQYF. The V gene is TRBV5-1, the J gene TRBJ2-5; 14 bases map to TRBD2. The CDR3 is 17 amino acids. V gave up 0 bases and J gave up 5 bases; unmatched junction bases: 6. The germline CDR1 and CDR2 sequences are SGHRS and YFSETQ.

The rearrangement links TRBV2 to TRBJ1-1; 7 bases are shared with TRBD1. The germline gives CDR1 SNHLY, CDR2 FYNNEI. The J segment lost 4 bases and the V segment lost 6 bases, leaving 11 bases of the junction unmatched. The CDR3 runs to 15 residues. The CDR3 DNA reads TGTGCCAGCAGAGCCGAACAGGGGAGGGTCACTGAAGCTTTCTTT. Its protein is CASRAEQGRVTEAFF.

The chain recombines TRBV6-5 with TRBJ1-5; no clear D gene. The CDR3 runs 14 residues. Per germline, CDR1 MNHEY and CDR2 SVGAGI. Trimming left V 7 bases short and J 6 bases short, with 16 bases between. DNA for the CDR3: TGTGCCAGCACCTTAGGTGAGAGGAGTCAGCCCCAGCATTTT. Amino acid sequence: CASTLGERSQPQHF.

J is TRBJ2-7 and V is TRBV7-2; D uncertain. Germline CDR1 is SGHTA and CDR2 is FQGNSA. Trimming pared 3 bases from V and 3 bases from J, leaving 12 bases between. The CDR3 totals 14 residues. In nucleotides, the CDR3 is TGTGCCAGCAGCTTCGCGTTCGGTAACTACGAGCAGTACTTC. The encoded protein is CASSFAFGNYEQYF.

In this sample, this clone turned up once. The J gene is TRBJ1-5, the V gene TRBV6-6; maybe TRBD1 (6 bases). Germline V gene data show CDR1 as MNHNY and CDR2 as SVGAGI (reference sequence). The CDR3 totals 14 residues. V lost 6 bases and J lost 4, with 13 bases in between. The CDR3 region is CASSQDSRNQPQHF. CDR3 coding DNA: TGTGCCAGCAGCCAGGACAGCCGAAATCAGCCCCAGCATTTT.

The sample holds one count of this clone. The chain joins TRBV7-2 to TRBJ2-1; D possibly corresponds to TRBD1 (6 bases). The V and J ends lost 4 bases and 2 bases respectively, with 15 bases between them. There are 16 residues in the CDR3. From germline, CDR1 is SGHTA and CDR2 FQGNSA. The CDR3: CASSSSGHLAYNEQFF. In DNA form, the CDR3 reads TGTGCCAGCAGCTCATCGGGACACCTAGCCTACAATGAGCAGTTCTTC.

The gene calls are TRBV2 and TRBJ2-3; the match to TRBD2 covers 7 bases. V dropped 7 bases and J dropped 2; count of bases not matched to a gene: 6. The CDR3 totals 14 residues. Germline lookup yields CDR1 SNHLY and CDR2 FYNNEI. CDR3 nucleotide sequence: TGTGCCAGCAAGGCTAGCGGCCCCACAGATACGCAGTATTTT. Translated, it gives CASKASGPTDTQYF.